Presented here are 21 T cell receptor beta chains from one specimen sequenced in a study of T cells in Graves' hyperthyroidism and ophthalmopathy. Template material for amplifying TCR beta CDR3 regions consisted of RNA transcripts. The TCR CDR3 first-round RT-PCR relied on the HTBI primer set. TCRdb re-called the multiplex PCR reads through MiXCR, storing one row per CDR3 protein. The profile shows over 250,000 distinct CDR3 sequences, 20% to 25% of them singletons. The material sequenced was blood. All receptors come from a man under 40 with Graves' ophthalmopathy.

The chain combines TRBV20-1 with TRBJ1-1; D is undetermined. V shed 4 bases and J shed 0 bases, with 12 bases lying between them. Looked up from germline, CDR1 is DFQATT and CDR2 is SNEGSKA (reference sequence). The CDR3 has 14 amino acids. The CDR3 DNA reads TGCAGTGCTACCCCCCCGATTTTGAACACTGAAGCTTTCTTT. Its protein is CSATPPILNTEAFF.

This sequence joins TRBV6-2 or TRBV6-3 and TRBJ2-7; D call uncertain. Germline loops: CDR1 MNHEY, CDR2 SVGEGT. V lost 6 bases and J lost 2, with 17 bases in between. The CDR3 extends over 15 amino acids. The CDR3 loop reads CASSEKSAGPYEQYF. CDR3 coding DNA: TGTGCCAGCAGCGAGAAATCGGCCGGGCCCTACGAGCAGTACTTC.

CDR3 region: CATSSGTGSVETQYF. The CDR3 DNA reads as TGTGCCACCTCAAGCGGGACAGGTTCAGTGGAGACCCAGTACTTC. The chain employs TRBV10-3 and TRBJ2-5, with TRBD1 as a possible D gene (8 bases). The CDR3 runs to 15 residues. Trimming took off 10 bases at V and 5 bases at J, with 23 bases between the two ends. Germline-derived CDR1 and CDR2 are ENHRY and SYGVKD.

The table lists this clonotype with many counts. The chain links TRBV2 to TRBJ2-1; 9 bases fit TRBD2. The CDR3 has 15 amino acids. Per germline, CDR1 SNHLY and CDR2 FYNNEI. J was trimmed by 4 bases and V by 6 bases; bases with no gene match: 7. The CDR3 nucleotides read TGTGCCAGCAGCAACGGACTAGCGATTTACAATGAGCAGTTCTTC. Translation: CASSNGLAIYNEQFF.

Ten or more counts support this clonotype. The V call is TRBV20-1, the J call TRBJ1-1; D unclear. CDR1 is DFQATT and CDR2 is SNEGSKA in the germline V gene (reference sequence). Trimming removed 6 bases at V and 4 bases at J, with 12 bases between. CDR3 length: 12 amino acids. The CDR3 region has the DNA TGCAGTGCCCTTTACTTGGGCACTGAAGCTTTCTTT. Translating gives CSALYLGTEAFF.

This clonotype was seen a few times. This CDR3 reads CASSPEGRGPNEQYF. CDR3 DNA sequence: TGTGCCAGCAGCCCTGAGGGCAGAGGGCCAAACGAGCAGTACTTC. The chain couples TRBV28 to TRBJ2-7; weak D call: TRBD2 (5 bases). Trimming left V 6 bases short and J 5 bases short, with 20 bases between. Germline V gives CDR1 MDHEN, CDR2 SYDVKM. There are 15 residues in the CDR3.

V is TRBV29-1 and J is TRBJ2-3, with TRBD1 identical over 10 bases. Germline V lookup: CDR1 SQVTM, CDR2 ANQGSEA. The length of the CDR3 is 16 residues. The J segment lost 5 bases and the V segment lost 3 bases, leaving 11 bases of the junction unmatched. In nucleotides, the CDR3 is TGCAGCGTTGATGAGAGCGACAGGGGGCTGGTAGATACGCAGTATTTT. This codes for CSVDESDRGLVDTQYF.

Many counts were recorded for this clonotype. The chain couples TRBV12-3 or TRBV12-4 to TRBJ2-5, with D tentatively TRBD1 (8 bases). The CDR3 totals 15 residues. V was shortened by 5 bases and J by 5 bases, with 18 bases between the two germline ends. CDR3 sequence: CASSPRTGRGETQYF. The CDR3 DNA reads TGTGCCAGCAGTCCTAGGACAGGGCGGGGGGAGACCCAGTACTTC.

The chain links TRBV20-1 to TRBJ2-3, with D possibly TRBD2 on 5 matching bases. The germline V gene encodes CDR1 DFQATT and CDR2 SNEGSKA (reference sequence). The CDR3 is made up of 12 amino acids. V was clipped by 6 bases and J by 2 bases, with 9 bases between them. This CDR3 is CSATTYTDTQYF. The CDR3 DNA reads as TGCAGTGCGACTACATACACAGATACGCAGTATTTT.

In its sample, this clonotype was seen a few times. This chain uses TRBV7-2 with TRBJ1-1; a weak D match, TRBD1 (5 bases). V was shortened by 1 base and J by 1 base, with 10 bases between the two germline ends. The CDR3 sequence is 15 residues long. Germline V gives CDR1 SGHTA, CDR2 FQGNSA. This CDR3 is CASSLGSGWNTEAFF. CDR3 sequence (DNA): TGTGCCAGCAGCTTAGGCTCAGGGTGGAACACTGAAGCTTTCTTT.

The chain joins TRBV13 to TRBJ1-1; 8 bases map to TRBD1. Germline CDR1 and CDR2: PRHDT and FYEKMQ (reference sequence). V lost 6 bases and J lost 11; bases outside the gene matches: 11. This CDR3 contains 13 residues. The CDR3 sequence: CASSGRGRLSAFF. The CDR3 DNA is TGTGCCAGCAGTGGCAGGGGGCGTCTTTCGGCTTTCTTT.

This clonotype was found many times. The chain uses TRBV12-3 or TRBV12-4 and TRBJ1-1; TRBD1 aligns across 12 bases. Trimming took 5 bases from V and 4 from J; bases not matched to a gene: 14. The CDR3 spans 18 residues. CDR3 residues: CASSSGDRGQSARTEAFF. Here the CDR3 DNA reads TGTGCCAGCAGTAGTGGGGACAGGGGGCAGTCGGCCCGCACTGAAGCTTTCTTT.

The chain joins TRBV2 to TRBJ1-2; tentatively, D is TRBD1 (5 bases). Germline CDR1 reads SNHLY; CDR2 reads FYNNEI. V gave up 1 base and J gave up 4 bases, with 13 bases separating them. The CDR3 runs to 15 residues. The CDR3 spells CASSEDRPISYGYTF. CDR3 DNA sequence: TGTGCCAGCAGTGAAGACAGGCCGATTAGCTATGGCTACACCTTC.

The rearrangement joins TRBV10-1 to TRBJ1-4; D call uncertain. This CDR3 contains 14 residues. Germline V gene lookup returns CDR1 WNHNN and CDR2 SYGVQD (reference sequence). V was clipped by 4 bases and J by 3 bases, with 9 bases between them. This CDR3 reads CASSAGDPNEKLFF. The CDR3 DNA reads as TGCGCCAGCAGTGCGGGAGATCCTAATGAAAAACTGTTTTTT.

In this sample, this clonotype turned up once. The genes are TRBV25-1 and TRBJ2-2; 9 nucleotides match TRBD1. There are 19 residues in the CDR3. J was trimmed by 5 bases and V by 6 bases; bases with no gene match: 19. Germline lookup yields CDR1 MGHDK and CDR2 SYGVNS. CDR3 residues: CASRRNAQPPGQGTGELFF. CDR3 bases: TGTGCCAGCAGAAGGAATGCGCAACCCCCGGGACAGGGTACCGGGGAGCTGTTTTTT.

This clonotype was counted a few times. The chain joins TRBV20-1 to TRBJ2-1; D perhaps matches TRBD2 (7 bases). Germline V gives CDR1 DFQATT, CDR2 SNEGSKA (reference sequence). The CDR3 runs 12 residues. V was clipped by 6 bases and J by 7 bases, with 13 bases between them. This CDR3 reads CSATGGANEQFF. In nucleotides, the CDR3 is TGCAGTGCCACTGGGGGGGCGAATGAGCAGTTCTTC.

The rearrangement uses TRBV7-2 and TRBJ2-5, with 10 bases identical to TRBD2. CDR1 is SGHTA, CDR2 FQGNSA, per germline. The CDR3 sequence is 15 residues long. V shed 3 bases and J 4 bases; nucleotides not matched to a gene: 5. The CDR3 here is CASSLSSGSTETQYF. The CDR3 DNA reads as TGTGCCAGCAGCTTGTCTAGCGGGAGCACAGAGACCCAGTACTTC. Complete variable domain (other parts from reference TRBV7-2 and TRBJ2-5): GAGVSQSPSNKVTEKGKDVELRCDPISGHTALYWYRQSLGQGLEFLIYFQGNSAPDKSGLPSDRFSAERTGGSVSTLTIQRTQQEDSAVYLCASSLSSGSTETQYFGPGTRLLVL.

This clonotype was observed at least ten times. V is TRBV7-2 and J is TRBJ2-5; 8 bases map to TRBD1. The CDR3 has 16 amino acids. The junction had 11 bases not matched to a gene; V was cut back by 5 bases and J by 3 bases. Germline assignment: CDR1 SGHTA and CDR2 FQGNSA. In nucleotides, the CDR3 is TGTGCCAGCAGCATGGGGACAGGTGAATGGGAAGAGACCCAGTACTTC. Its protein is CASSMGTGEWEETQYF.

V gene TRBV7-9 combines with J gene TRBJ2-1; D might be TRBD1 (6 bases). Per the germline V gene, CDR1 is SEHNR and CDR2 is FQNEAQ (reference sequence). Trimming shortened V by 3 bases and J by 4 bases, and 10 bases separated the two germline ends. This CDR3 has 14 residues. The CDR3 loop reads CASSFWDIYNEQFF. DNA of the CDR3: TGTGCCAGCAGCTTCTGGGACATTTACAATGAGCAGTTCTTC.

The chain joins TRBV2 to TRBJ2-3; TRBD2 matches at 8 bases. The CDR3 consists of 14 residues. With V trimmed by 5 bases and J by 4 bases, 5 bases remained unmatched. The germline gives CDR1 SNHLY, CDR2 FYNNEI. This chain's CDR3 is CASSFSGNSDTQYF. In DNA, the CDR3 is TGTGCCAGCAGTTTTAGCGGGAATTCAGATACGCAGTATTTT.

The chain uses TRBV6-1 and TRBJ1-1; D is undetermined. Trimming cost V 6 bases and J 1 base, with 12 bases left between them. The CDR3 has 14 residues. Germline assignment: CDR1 MNHNS and CDR2 SASEGT. The CDR3 sequence: CASSGIRGNTEAFF. For the CDR3, the DNA is TGTGCCAGCAGCGGTATCAGAGGGAACACTGAAGCTTTCTTT.